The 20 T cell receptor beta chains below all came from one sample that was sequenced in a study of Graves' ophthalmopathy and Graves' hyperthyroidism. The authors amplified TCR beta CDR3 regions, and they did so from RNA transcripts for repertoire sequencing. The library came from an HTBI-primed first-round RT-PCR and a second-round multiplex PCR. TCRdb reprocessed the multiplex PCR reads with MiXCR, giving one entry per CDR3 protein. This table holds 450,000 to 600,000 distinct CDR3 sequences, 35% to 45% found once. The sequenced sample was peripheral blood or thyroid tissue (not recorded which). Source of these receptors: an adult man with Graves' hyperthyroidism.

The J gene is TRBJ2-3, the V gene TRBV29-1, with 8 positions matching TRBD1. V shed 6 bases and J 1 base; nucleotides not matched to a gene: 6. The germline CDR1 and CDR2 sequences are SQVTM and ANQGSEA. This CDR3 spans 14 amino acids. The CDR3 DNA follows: TGCAGCGTCGCCTGGACAGGGCGCACAGATACGCAGTATTTT. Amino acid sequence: CSVAWTGRTDTQYF.

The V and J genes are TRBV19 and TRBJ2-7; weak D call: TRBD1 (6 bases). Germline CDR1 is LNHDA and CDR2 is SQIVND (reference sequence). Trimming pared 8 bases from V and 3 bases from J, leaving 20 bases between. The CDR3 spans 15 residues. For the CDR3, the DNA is TGTGCCAGTGGGAATTCGGACAGAATCGGCTACGAGCAGTACTTC. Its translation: CASGNSDRIGYEQYF.

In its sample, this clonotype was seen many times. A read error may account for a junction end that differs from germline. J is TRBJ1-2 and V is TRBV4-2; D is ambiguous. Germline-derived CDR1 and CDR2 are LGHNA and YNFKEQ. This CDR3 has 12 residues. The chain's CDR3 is CASSQVGSGYTF. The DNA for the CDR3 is TGCGCCAGCAGCCAAGTGGGGTCTGGCTACACCTTC.

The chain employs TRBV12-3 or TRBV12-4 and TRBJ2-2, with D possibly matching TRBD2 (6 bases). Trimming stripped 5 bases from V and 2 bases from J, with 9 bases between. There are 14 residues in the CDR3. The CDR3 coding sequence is TGTGCCAGCAGTGCCGGGAGAAACACCGGGGAGCTGTTTTTT. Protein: CASSAGRNTGELFF.

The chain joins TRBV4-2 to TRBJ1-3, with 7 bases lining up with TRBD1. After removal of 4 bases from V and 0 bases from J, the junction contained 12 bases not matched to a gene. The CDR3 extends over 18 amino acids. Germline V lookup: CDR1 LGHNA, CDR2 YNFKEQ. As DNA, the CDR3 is TGTGCCAGCAGCCGAGATAGGAACAGGGGCTTCTCTGGAAACACCATATATTTT. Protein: CASSRDRNRGFSGNTIYF.

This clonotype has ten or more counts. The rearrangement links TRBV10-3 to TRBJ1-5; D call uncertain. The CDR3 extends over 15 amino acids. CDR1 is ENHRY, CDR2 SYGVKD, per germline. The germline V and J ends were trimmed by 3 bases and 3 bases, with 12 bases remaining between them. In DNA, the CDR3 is TGTGCCATCAGTGAAGGATTCAGTCACAATCAGCCCCAGCATTTT. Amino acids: CAISEGFSHNQPQHF.

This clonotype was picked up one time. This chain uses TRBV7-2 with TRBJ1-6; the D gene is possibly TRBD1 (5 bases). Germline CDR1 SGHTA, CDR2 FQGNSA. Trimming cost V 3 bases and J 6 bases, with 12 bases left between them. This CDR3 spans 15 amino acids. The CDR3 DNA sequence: TGTGCCAGCAGCTTCGGGACTAGCGGTAATTCACCCCTCCACTTT. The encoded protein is CASSFGTSGNSPLHF. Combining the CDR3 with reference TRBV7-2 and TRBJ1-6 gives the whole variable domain GAGVSQSPSNKVTEKGKDVELRCDPISGHTALYWYRQSLGQGLEFLIYFQGNSAPDKSGLPSDRFSAERTGGSVSTLTIQRTQQEDSAVYLCASSFGTSGNSPLHFGNGTRLTVT.

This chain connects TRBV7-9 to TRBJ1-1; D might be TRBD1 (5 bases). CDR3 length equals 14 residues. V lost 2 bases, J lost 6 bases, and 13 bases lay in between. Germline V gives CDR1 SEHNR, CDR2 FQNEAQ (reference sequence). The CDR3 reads CASSLLGGGAEAFF. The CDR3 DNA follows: TGTGCCAGCAGCTTACTCGGGGGTGGAGCTGAAGCTTTCTTT.

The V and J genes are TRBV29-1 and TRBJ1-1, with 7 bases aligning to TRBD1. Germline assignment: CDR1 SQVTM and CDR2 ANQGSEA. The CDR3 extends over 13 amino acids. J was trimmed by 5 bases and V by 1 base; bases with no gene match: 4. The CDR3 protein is CSVEVVTGTEAFF. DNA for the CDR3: TGCAGCGTTGAAGTAGTGACAGGGACTGAAGCTTTCTTT.

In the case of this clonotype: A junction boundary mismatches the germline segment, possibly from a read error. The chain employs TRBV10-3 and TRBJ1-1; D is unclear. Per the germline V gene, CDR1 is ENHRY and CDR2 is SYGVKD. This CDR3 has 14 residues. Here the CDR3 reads CASSLGGFNTEAFF. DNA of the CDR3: TGTGCCAGCAGTTTGGGAGGCTTCAACACTGAAGCTTTCTTT.

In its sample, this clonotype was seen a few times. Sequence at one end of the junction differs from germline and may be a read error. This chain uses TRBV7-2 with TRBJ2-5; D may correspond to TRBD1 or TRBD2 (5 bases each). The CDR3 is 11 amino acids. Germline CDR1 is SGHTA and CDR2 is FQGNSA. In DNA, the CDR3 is TGTGCCAGCAGCGGGACCGGGACCCAGCAGTTC. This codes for CASSGTGTQQF.

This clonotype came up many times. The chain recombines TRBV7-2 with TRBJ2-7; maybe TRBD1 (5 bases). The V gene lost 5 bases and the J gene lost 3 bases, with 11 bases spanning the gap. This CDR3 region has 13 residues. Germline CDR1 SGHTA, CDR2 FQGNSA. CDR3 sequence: CASSLTEIYEQYF. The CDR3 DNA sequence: TGTGCCAGCAGCCTGACAGAGATCTACGAGCAGTACTTC.

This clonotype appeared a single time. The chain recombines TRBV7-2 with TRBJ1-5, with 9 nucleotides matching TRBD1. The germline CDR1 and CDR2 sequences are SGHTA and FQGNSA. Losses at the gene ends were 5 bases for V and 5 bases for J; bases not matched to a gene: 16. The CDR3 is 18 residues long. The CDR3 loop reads CASSHPRRDRDSDQPQHF. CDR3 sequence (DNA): TGTGCCAGCAGCCATCCCCGCCGGGACAGGGATTCGGATCAGCCCCAGCATTTT.

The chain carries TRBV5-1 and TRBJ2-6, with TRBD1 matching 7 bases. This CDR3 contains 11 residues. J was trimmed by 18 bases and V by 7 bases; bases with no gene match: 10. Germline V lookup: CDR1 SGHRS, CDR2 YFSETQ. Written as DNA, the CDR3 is TGCGCCAGCGGTGGGACAGAACAAGAGACTTTC. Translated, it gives CASGGTEQETF.

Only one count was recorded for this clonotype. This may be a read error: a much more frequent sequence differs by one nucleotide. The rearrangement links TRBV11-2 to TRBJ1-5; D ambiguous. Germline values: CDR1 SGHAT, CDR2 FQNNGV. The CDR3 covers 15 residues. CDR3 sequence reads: CASSQDVGSNQPRHF. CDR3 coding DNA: TGCGCCAGCAGCCAAGATGTGGGGAGCAATCAGCCCCGGCATTTT.

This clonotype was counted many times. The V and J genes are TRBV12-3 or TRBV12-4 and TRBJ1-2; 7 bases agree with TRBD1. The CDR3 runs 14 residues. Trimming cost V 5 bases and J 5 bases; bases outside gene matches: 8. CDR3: CASSTSTGTYGYTF. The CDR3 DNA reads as TGTGCCAGCAGTACCTCGACAGGGACTTATGGCTACACCTTC.

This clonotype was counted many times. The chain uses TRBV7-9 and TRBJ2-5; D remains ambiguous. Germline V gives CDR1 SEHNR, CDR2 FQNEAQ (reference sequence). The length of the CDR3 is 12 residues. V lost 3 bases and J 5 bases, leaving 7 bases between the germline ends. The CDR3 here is CASSFYSETQYF. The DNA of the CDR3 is TGTGCCAGCAGCTTTTATAGCGAGACCCAGTACTTC.

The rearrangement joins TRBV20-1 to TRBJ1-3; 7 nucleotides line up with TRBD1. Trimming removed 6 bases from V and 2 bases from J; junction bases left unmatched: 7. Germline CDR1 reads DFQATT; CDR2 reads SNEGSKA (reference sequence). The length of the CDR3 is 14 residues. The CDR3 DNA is TGCAGTGCCCTACTACAGGGGACTGGAAACACCATATATTTT. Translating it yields CSALLQGTGNTIYF.

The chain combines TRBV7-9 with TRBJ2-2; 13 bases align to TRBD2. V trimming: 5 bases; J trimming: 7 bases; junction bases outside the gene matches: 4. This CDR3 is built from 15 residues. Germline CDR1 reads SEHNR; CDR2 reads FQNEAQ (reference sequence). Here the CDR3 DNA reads TGTGCCAGCAGCCCACTAGCGGGGGGGATCGGGGAGCTGTTTTTT. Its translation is CASSPLAGGIGELFF.

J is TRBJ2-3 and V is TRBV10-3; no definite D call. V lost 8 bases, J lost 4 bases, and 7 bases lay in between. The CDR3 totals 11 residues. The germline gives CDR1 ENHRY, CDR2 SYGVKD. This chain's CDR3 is CAIGGADTQYF. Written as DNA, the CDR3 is TGTGCCATCGGTGGAGCAGATACGCAGTATTTT.